This T cell receptor beta chain was documented in a study of identical twins. This clonotype has just a few counts. The antigen is undetermined. General study results and limits: It was possible that invariant MAIT and iNKT cells partly confounded the zero-insertion analyses.

Per germline, CDR1 SGHVS and CDR2 FNYEAQ. This CDR3 is 16 amino acids long. V shed 5 bases, J shed 4 bases, and the junction held 13 bases outside the gene matches. TCRdb reprocessed the 5' RACE reads with MiXCR, giving one entry per CDR3 protein. The top ten hold roughly 15% of the sample, which has some 230,000 distinct CDR3 sequences, 5% to 7% seen once. In addition, the sample was reused for a study of T cells expressing NK-cell markers. That study reports: It was sorted CD3+CD56-NKG2C+, CD3+CD56+NKG2C- and CD3+CD56+NKG2C+ T cells that provided the TCR beta repertoires. Top CD8+ clonotypes included the dominant CD3+CD56+NKG2C+ clonotypes in six donors.

This clonotype was sampled from a woman in her late teens or twenties in good health. Material for sequencing was CD8+ T cells sorted from blood. The chain employs TRBV7-6 and TRBJ2-5, with 7 positions matching TRBD2. The CDR3 protein is CASSPPTSLMAETQYF. DNA for the CDR3: TGTGCCAGCAGCCCGCCGACTAGCCTCATGGCAGAGACCCAGTACTTC.